This T cell receptor beta chain was observed in a study of shared clonotypes between healthy human individuals. Remarks on this clone: Its antigen remains unknown.

General study results and limits: Some naive CD4 clonotypes, 4% to 6%, turned up in common across a few donors. Limitation of the genetic and exposure-history diversity represented came from the few donors.

Profiling relied on immunoSEQ multiplex PCR, and the TCRdb table lists in-frame clones only, not all of them. The profile shows about 2.1 million clones, roughly 91% of them singletons. Naive CD8 cells lacked CD45RO and underwent positive selection for CCR7, leaving out terminally differentiated effector memory CD45RA+ cells. Trimming took 1 base from V and 3 from J, leaving 21 bases between them. Looked up from germline, CDR1 is SQVTM and CDR2 is ANQGSEA. There are 17 residues in the CDR3. V usage is TRBV29-1 and J usage is TRBJ1-1; D gene uncertain. This sequence was found in a man aged 18 to 30 in good health. Some clones in this sample may be carry-over from other donors' samples. The sequenced sample was naive CD8+ T cells from PBMCs. As DNA, the CDR3 is TGCAGCGTTGAAGGGGAGCCGGACCGTTTGAGGGACACTGAAGCTTTCTTT. The encoded protein is CSVEGEPDRLRDTEAFF.